This T cell receptor (beta chain) was captured in a study of identical twins. Template switching (which added a universal primer site) was used, and cDNA carried unique molecular identifiers. TCRdb re-called the 5' RACE reads through MiXCR, storing one row per CDR3 protein. The sample holds 450,000 or so distinct CDR3 sequences, more than 20% seen once. This clonotype appeared a few times. Its antigen is still unknown. Overall study results and limits: Conclusions were based on cross-sectional statistical analysis, without following the same donors.

This CDR3 comprises 15 residues. The ends were cut back, 1 base at V and 3 bases at J, with 9 bases in the middle. Germline loops: CDR1 LNHNV, CDR2 YYDKDF (reference sequence). The same specimen was also included in a second study, on T cells expressing NK-cell markers. Turning to that study: Clarity on HCMV specificity was lacking for the expanded NKG2C+ T cell clones.

Input material: CD4+ T cells sorted from blood. The rearrangement links TRBV15 to TRBJ2-2; tentative D call: TRBD1 (6 bases). The sequence was obtained from a woman between 18 and 30 years old in good health. As DNA, the CDR3 is TGTGCCACCAGCAGAGTGGGACACTACACCGGGGAGCTGTTTTTT. Amino acid sequence: CATSRVGHYTGELFF.